This passage covers 31 T cell receptor beta chains from one sample sequenced in a study of beta chain features in type 1 diabetes. Expressed TCRB transcripts were sequenced because the isolated RNA had all been reverse transcribed beforehand. Method: immunoSEQ multiplex PCR; TCRdb's copy keeps in-frame clones and lacks some. The sample has approximately 260,000 clones, roughly 22% seen once; the top ten hold 0.028%. General observations from the study: For Type 1 diabetes patients, all four CD4+ subsets carried TCRB CDR3s that were moderately but significantly shorter.

No antigen has been assigned to these receptors. What was sequenced was naive CD4+ T cells from blood. All receptors come from a middle-aged woman with type 1 diabetes.

V usage is TRBV18 and J usage is TRBJ1-1, with TRBD1 matching 8 bases. The CDR3 loop spans 13 amino acids. The V and J ends lost 6 bases and 1 base, in that order; junction bases with no gene match: 1. Germline assignment: CDR1 KGHSH and CDR2 LQKENI. The CDR3 nucleotides read TGTGCCAGCTCGGGACAGGAGAACACTGAAGCTTTCTTT. It is translated as CASSGQENTEAFF.

The chain has TRBV15 and TRBJ1-6; D is unresolved. This CDR3 region has 16 residues. V lost 0 bases to trimming and J lost 10 bases, with 16 bases between them. Germline CDR1 and CDR2: LNHNV and YYDKDF (reference sequence). CDR3 sequence (DNA): TGTGCCACCAGCAGAGATGTGCCCGGGGTAGGGTCACCCCTCCACTTT. It is translated as CATSRDVPGVGSPLHF.

The V and J genes are TRBV11-1 and TRBJ1-6, with D perhaps matching TRBD1 (6 bases). Trimming removed 0 bases from V and 9 bases from J, with 15 bases in between. This CDR3 region has 16 residues. In germline, CDR1 is SGHAT, CDR2 FQDESV (reference sequence). CDR3 bases: TGTGCCAGCAGCTTAGCGCTTGCAGGGGAACTTTCACCCCTCCACTTT. This translates into CASSLALAGELSPLHF.

The table lists this clone with a few counts. This chain uses TRBV7-3 with TRBJ1-6; 9 bases are a match to TRBD1. CDR1 and CDR2 from the germline V gene are SGHTA and FQGTGA. V lost 5 bases to trimming and J lost 11 bases; unmatched junction nucleotides: 10. This CDR3 is 15 amino acids long. CDR3 sequence (DNA): TGTGCCAGCAGCCTTGGACAGGGGTTTACCGCACCCCTCCACTTT. It specifies CASSLGQGFTAPLHF. Complete variable domain (other parts from reference TRBV7-3 and TRBJ1-6): GAGVSQTPSNKVTEKGKYVELRCDPISGHTALYWYRQSLGQGPEFLIYFQGTGAADDSGLPNDRFFAVRPEGSVSTLKIQRTERGDSAVYLCASSLGQGFTAPLHFGNGTRLTVT.

This clone was observed a few times. CDR3 DNA sequence: TGCGCCAGCAGCTTGGGACTAGCGCTGGGGAATGAGCAGTTCTTC. Translated: CASSLGLALGNEQFF. The chain carries TRBV5-1 and TRBJ2-1; 8 positions agree with TRBD2. Looked up from germline, CDR1 is SGHRS and CDR2 is YFSETQ. This CDR3 contains 15 residues. J lost 7 bases, V lost 0 bases, and 6 bases had no gene match.

This clone appeared a few times. The V and J genes are TRBV2 and TRBJ2-7; 9 bases align to TRBD1. CDR3 length equals 14 residues. Losses at the gene ends were 7 bases for V and 2 bases for J; bases not matched to a gene: 6. CDR1 and CDR2 (germline): SNHLY, FYNNEI. The CDR3 sequence is CASTQQGAAYEQYF. For the CDR3, the DNA is TGTGCCAGCACCCAACAGGGGGCCGCCTACGAGCAGTACTTC.

This clone turned up a few times. V gene TRBV5-8 combines with J gene TRBJ2-3; perhaps TRBD2 as D (7 bases). V lost 4 bases to trimming and J lost 1 base, with 13 bases between them. The CDR3 is 15 residues long. CDR1 and CDR2 (germline): SGHTS, YDEGEE. CDR3 sequence (DNA): TGTGCCAGCAGCCGCACGGGGGGCGGCACAGATACGCAGTATTTT. Protein product: CASSRTGGGTDTQYF.

The chain combines TRBV4-3 with TRBJ1-2; D is ambiguous. V was pared by 1 base and J by 3 bases, with 12 bases between. CDR3 size: 15 residues. Germline values: CDR1 LGHNA, CDR2 YSLEER. The DNA of the CDR3 is TGCGCCAGCAGCCAAGGATCAGACTTCCACTATGGCTACACCTTC. As protein: CASSQGSDFHYGYTF.

This clone was observed a handful of times. The V gene is TRBV25-1, the J gene TRBJ1-5, with 10 bases identical to TRBD1. Trimming cost V 3 bases and J 6 bases; bases outside gene matches: 5. The length of the CDR3 is 15 residues. Germline CDR1 reads MGHDK; CDR2 reads SYGVNS. CDR3: CASSDQGQGSQPQHF. The CDR3 coding sequence is TGTGCCAGCAGTGACCAGGGACAGGGGAGTCAGCCCCAGCATTTT.

The sample holds a few counts of this clone. V is TRBV28 and J is TRBJ2-2, with 8 positions matching TRBD1. The CDR3 has 14 amino acids. After removal of 6 bases from V and 1 base from J, the junction contained 1 base not matched to a gene. Germline assignment: CDR1 MDHEN and CDR2 SYDVKM. CDR3 nucleotide sequence: TGTGCCAGCAGCGGACAGGGGAACACCGGGGAGCTGTTTTTT. Amino acids: CASSGQGNTGELFF.

The rearrangement links TRBV7-9 to TRBJ2-3, with no clear D. CDR3 length: 14 residues. The germline V gene has CDR1 SEHNR and CDR2 FQNEAQ (reference sequence). Trimming shortened V by 6 bases and J by 2 bases, and 12 bases separated the two germline ends. The CDR3 loop reads CASRTERNTDTQYF. The CDR3 coding sequence is TGTGCCAGCAGGACCGAGAGGAACACAGATACGCAGTATTTT.

This chain joins TRBV19 and TRBJ1-2, with D unresolved. The CDR3 runs to 12 residues. With 8 bases removed from V and 6 bases from J, the gap between germline ends came to 13 bases. Looked up from germline, CDR1 is LNHDA and CDR2 is SQIVND (reference sequence). The CDR3 bases are TGTGCCAGTTGGACTGCAACTGATGGCTACACCTTC. It codes for CASWTATDGYTF.

The chain joins TRBV5-1 to TRBJ1-6; 7 nucleotides align to TRBD1. The germline CDR1 and CDR2 sequences are SGHRS and YFSETQ. Trimming removed 4 bases from V and 7 bases from J; junction bases left unmatched: 8. The CDR3 runs 15 residues. As DNA, the CDR3 is TGCGCCAGCAGCCCCGACAGGGCGGCGAATTCACCCCTCCACTTT. It specifies CASSPDRAANSPLHF.

Only one count was recorded for this clone. V gene TRBV7-3 combines with J gene TRBJ2-7; the match to TRBD1 covers 7 bases. V trimming: 5 bases; J trimming: 5 bases; junction bases outside the gene matches: 9. The CDR3 contains 14 residues. Germline V gives CDR1 SGHTA, CDR2 FQGTGA. The CDR3 DNA follows: TGTGCCAGCAGCCGAGACAGGGCATCCAACGAGCAGTACTTC. This gives the protein CASSRDRASNEQYF. The full variable domain, with the rest looked up from reference TRBV7-3 and TRBJ2-7, is GAGVSQTPSNKVTEKGKYVELRCDPISGHTALYWYRQSLGQGPEFLIYFQGTGAADDSGLPNDRFFAVRPEGSVSTLKIQRTERGDSAVYLCASSRDRASNEQYFGPGTRLTVT.

This clone was counted between two and nine times. Additional DNA sequences in this sample encode the identical CDR3. This chain links TRBV5-1 with TRBJ2-5; 7 nucleotides match TRBD2. This CDR3 is 14 amino acids long. The V segment lost 0 bases and the J segment 3 bases; nucleotides outside the gene matches: 2. CDR1 and CDR2 from the germline V gene are SGHRS and YFSETQ. DNA for the CDR3: TGCGCCAGCAGCTTGGGCGGGAGCGAAGAGACCCAGTACTTC. This sequence encodes CASSLGGSEETQYF.

This clone has only a few counts. The genes are TRBV2 and TRBJ1-1; TRBD1 matches at 7 bases. Per the germline V gene, CDR1 is SNHLY and CDR2 is FYNNEI. This CDR3 is built from 15 residues. V dropped 5 bases and J dropped 1; count of bases not matched to a gene: 7. DNA of the CDR3: TGTGCCAGCAGTCCCGACAGGGTAGGGAACACTGAAGCTTTCTTT. Its translation is CASSPDRVGNTEAFF.

There are a few counts of this clone. The chain has TRBV15 and TRBJ1-1, with a possible D match to TRBD1 (6 bases). With 1 base removed from V and 0 bases from J, the gap between germline ends came to 9 bases. Germline CDR1 and CDR2: LNHNV and YYDKDF (reference sequence). The CDR3 loop spans 15 amino acids. This chain's CDR3 is CATSRGRTVNTEAFF. DNA for the CDR3: TGTGCCACCAGCAGAGGTCGGACAGTGAACACTGAAGCTTTCTTT. The entire variable domain, with the rest obtained from reference TRBV15 and TRBJ1-1, is as follows: DAMVIQNPRYQVTQFGKPVTLSCSQTLNHNVMYWYQQKSSQAPKLLFHYYDKDFNNEADTPDNFQSRRPNTSFCFLDIRSPGLGDTAMYLCATSRGRTVNTEAFFGQGTRLTVV.

The chain uses TRBV28 and TRBJ1-1; possibly TRBD1 for D (5 bases). The CDR3 sequence is 13 residues long. Germline lookup yields CDR1 MDHEN and CDR2 SYDVKM. V lost 5 bases, J lost 5 bases, and 12 bases lay in between. The CDR3, as DNA: TGTGCCAGCAGTACCCCAGGGAGGACTGAAGCTTTCTTT. Translated: CASSTPGRTEAFF. The full variable domain, its missing parts supplied by reference TRBV28 and TRBJ1-1, is DVKVTQSSRYLVKRTGEKVFLECVQDMDHENMFWYRQDPGLGLRLIYFSYDVKMKEKGDIPEGYSVSREKKERFSLILESASTNQTSMYLCASSTPGRTEAFFGQGTRLTVV.

This clone turned up a few times. V and J are TRBV6-5 and TRBJ1-2; a possible D gene is TRBD1 (6 bases). The CDR3 is made up of 13 amino acids. The V gene's germline CDR1 is MNHEY and CDR2 SVGAGI. The germline V and J ends were trimmed by 8 bases and 8 bases, with 18 bases remaining between them. The CDR3 DNA reads TGTGCCAGCCGGGGGGCGCGGGGAGAAGGCTACACCTTC. It translates to CASRGARGEGYTF.

The chain employs TRBV9 and TRBJ2-1; D uncertain. Trimming shortened V by 7 bases and J by 2 bases, and 16 bases separated the two germline ends. The CDR3 has 15 amino acids. Germline lookup yields CDR1 SGDLS and CDR2 YYNGEE. The CDR3 here is CASGEVGNTYNEQFF. The DNA of the CDR3 is TGTGCCAGCGGTGAGGTGGGTAACACCTACAATGAGCAGTTCTTC.

The rearrangement uses TRBV9 and TRBJ2-2; a weak D match, TRBD2 (6 bases). There are 16 residues in the CDR3. Germline CDR1 reads SGDLS; CDR2 reads YYNGEE. Trimming cost V 0 bases and J 6 bases, with 15 bases left between them. In DNA form, the CDR3 reads TGTGCCAGCAGCGTAGGACTAGAAAGCTTCGCCGGGGAGCTGTTTTTT. Residues: CASSVGLESFAGELFF. Combining the CDR3 with reference TRBV9 and TRBJ2-2 gives the whole variable domain DSGVTQTPKHLITATGQRVTLRCSPRSGDLSVYWYQQSLDQGLQFLIQYYNGEERAKGNILERFSAQQFPDLHSELNLSSLELGDSALYFCASSVGLESFAGELFFGEGSRLTVL.

The chain links TRBV5-4 to TRBJ2-1; D unresolved. The CDR3 is 16 amino acids. Germline V gene sequence: CDR1 SGHNT, CDR2 YYREEE (reference sequence). Deletions cut 4 bases from V and 0 bases from J, with 14 bases between. The CDR3 DNA follows: TGTGCCAGCAGCCCACCGAGGCGGAGCTCCTACAATGAGCAGTTCTTC. Its protein product is CASSPPRRSSYNEQFF.

In regard to this clone: A junction end diverges from the germline sequence, so it may reflect a read error. The chain is built from TRBV10-3 and TRBJ2-3, with D maybe TRBD2 (6 bases). The CDR3 is 14 residues long. From germline, CDR1 is ENHRY and CDR2 SYGVKD. CDR3 in amino acids: CAISEFTSRDTQYF. The CDR3 DNA is TGTGCCATCAGTGAGTTCACTAGCAGAGATACGCAGTATTTT.

This clone showed up just a few times. The rearrangement uses TRBV5-1 and TRBJ2-5; maybe TRBD2 (6 bases). Germline V CDR1 and CDR2: SGHRS, YFSETQ. V lost 1 base to trimming and J lost 5 bases, with 15 bases between them. The CDR3 runs to 15 residues. The DNA for the CDR3 is TGCGCCAGCAGCTTGAATGCAGGGACTGAGGAGACCCAGTACTTC. Protein sequence: CASSLNAGTEETQYF.

This clone came up a few times. The chain joins TRBV9 to TRBJ2-3; TRBD2 agrees at 7 bases. The germline gives CDR1 SGDLS, CDR2 YYNGEE. The CDR3 is made up of 15 amino acids. Trimming removed 0 bases from V and 2 bases from J; junction bases left unmatched: 3. For the CDR3, the DNA is TGTGCCAGCAGCGTAGACGGGGGGTACACAGATACGCAGTATTTT. It specifies CASSVDGGYTDTQYF.

To note about this clone: Other DNA sequences in this sample translate to the same CDR3. V usage is TRBV28 and J usage is TRBJ1-1; D call uncertain. From germline, CDR1 is MDHEN and CDR2 SYDVKM. V gave up 2 bases and J gave up 1 base, with 5 bases separating them. CDR3 size: 13 residues. The CDR3 here is CASSLPRNTEAFF. In DNA form, the CDR3 reads TGTGCCAGCAGTTTACCCCGGAACACTGAAGCTTTCTTT.

V and J are TRBV15 and TRBJ2-1; possibly TRBD2 for D (6 bases). The CDR3 runs to 14 residues. Trimming removed 4 bases at V and 7 bases at J, with 14 bases between. The germline V gene has CDR1 LNHNV and CDR2 YYDKDF (reference sequence). The CDR3 bases are TGTGCCACCAGCATCGTGGGGGGTTGGAATGAGCAGTTCTTC. The encoded protein is CATSIVGGWNEQFF.

This clone was detected a few times. The identical CDR3 is also encoded by other nucleotide sequences in the sample. CDR3 coding DNA: TGTGCCAGCAGTTACCTAGCGGGGTCGTATGAGCAGTACTTC. Amino acids: CASSYLAGSYEQYF. This chain joins TRBV6-6 and TRBJ2-7; 9 nucleotides agree with TRBD2. CDR1 and CDR2 from the germline V gene are MNHNY and SVGAGI (reference sequence). J gave up 7 bases and V 2 bases, and 6 bases lay outside the gene matches. This CDR3 contains 14 residues.

The chain joins TRBV4-3 to TRBJ2-7; D may be TRBD1 (6 bases). Germline values: CDR1 LGHNA, CDR2 YSLEER. The CDR3 loop spans 15 amino acids. V was shortened by 0 bases and J by 2 bases, with 11 bases between the two germline ends. The CDR3 region has the DNA TGCGCCAGCAGCCAAGACCGCCAGGGGACCTACGAGCAGTACTTC. It yields the protein CASSQDRQGTYEQYF.

The chain recombines TRBV4-3 with TRBJ2-4; TRBD1 agrees at 9 bases. Germline V lookup: CDR1 LGHNA, CDR2 YSLEER. The CDR3 is 19 amino acids. Losses at the gene ends were 1 base for V and 8 bases for J; bases not matched to a gene: 18. CDR3 region: CASSQGPLRTGDVGYIQYF. The CDR3 DNA sequence: TGCGCCAGCAGCCAAGGCCCCCTCCGGACAGGGGATGTTGGATACATTCAGTACTTC.

For this clone: This sample also contains other DNA sequences that code for the same CDR3. The chain is built from TRBV19 and TRBJ2-7; 14 bases fit TRBD2. J gave up 4 bases and V 7 bases, and 3 bases lay outside the gene matches. The CDR3 length is 14 residues. From germline, CDR1 is LNHDA and CDR2 SQIVND (reference sequence). CDR3 sequence (DNA): TGTGCCAGTACCGGGACTAGCGGGAGTTACGAGCAGTACTTC. Translating it yields CASTGTSGSYEQYF. The full variable domain, in which reference TRBV19 and TRBJ2-7 provide the parts outside the CDR3, is DGGITQSPKYLFRKEGQNVTLSCEQNLNHDAMYWYRQDPGQGLRLIYYSQIVNDFQKGDIAEGYSVSREKKESFPLTVTSAQKNPTAFYLCASTGTSGSYEQYFGPGTRLTVT.